These 24 T cell receptor beta chains originate from one sample sequenced in a study of cytomegalovirus exposure and HLA in healthy donors. Primers included in the PCR were 60 Vbeta and 13 Jbeta primers. Some clones are missing from TCRdb's copy, which holds only in-frame ones; the method was immunoSEQ multiplex PCR. This sample has around 230,000 clones; over 75% occur once, and the top ten carry about 1.7%. What was sequenced was PBMCs. These receptors were collected from a male donor in good health and CMV-seronegative.

The genes are TRBV6-5 and TRBJ1-2; weak D call: TRBD1 (5 bases). Germline V gene sequence: CDR1 MNHEY, CDR2 SVGAGI. V shed 5 bases and J shed 5 bases, with 18 bases lying between them. The CDR3 sequence is 15 residues long. The CDR3: CASSLHLEGQYGYTF. The CDR3 DNA is TGTGCCAGCAGTCTTCACCTAGAAGGACAATATGGCTACACCTTC.

The J gene is TRBJ1-2, the V gene TRBV4-3; tentatively, D is TRBD1 (6 bases). Trimming pared 0 bases from V and 3 bases from J, leaving 23 bases between. The CDR3 loop spans 19 amino acids. Germline values: CDR1 LGHNA, CDR2 YSLEER. The CDR3 is CASSQDFGAGDPFYYGYTF. The CDR3 DNA reads as TGCGCCAGCAGCCAAGATTTTGGCGCAGGGGATCCCTTCTACTATGGCTACACCTTC.

V and J are TRBV6-5 and TRBJ2-5, with a tentative D call TRBD1 (6 bases). The tail of the sequence fits TRBJ2-7 better, so the J call may be wrong. CDR1 is MNHEY, CDR2 SVGAGI, per germline. The CDR3 has 12 amino acids. The CDR3 DNA sequence: TGTGCCAGCAGTTCAACAGGGTACGAGCAGTACTTC. It codes for CASSSTGYEQYF.

As concerns this clone: The junction departs from germline at one end; a sequencing error may be responsible. CDR3 loop: CASSQAGLGQTLLF. The CDR3 region has the DNA TGTGCCAGTAGCCAAGCGGGCCTGGGACAGACCCTACTTTTT. The rearrangement links TRBV19 to TRBJ2-3, with D perhaps TRBD1 (7 bases). CDR1 is LNHDA and CDR2 is SQIVND in the germline V gene (reference sequence). The CDR3 has 14 residues. The variable domain in full, with the rest retrieved from reference TRBV19 and TRBJ2-3, is DGGITQSPKYLFRKEGQNVTLSCEQNLNHDAMYWYRQDPGQGLRLIYYSQIVNDFQKGDIAEGYSVSREKKESFPLTVTSAQKNPTAFYLCASSQAGLGQTLLFGPGTRLTVL.

The gene calls are TRBV29-1 and TRBJ1-2, with TRBD1 as a possible D gene (6 bases). CDR1 is SQVTM, CDR2 ANQGSEA, per germline. V shed 4 bases and J shed 5 bases, with 11 bases lying between them. The CDR3 covers 12 residues. The DNA for the CDR3 is TGCAGCGTTGTGTGGGGGCTTTATGGCTACACCTTC. It is translated as CSVVWGLYGYTF.

V and J are TRBV7-9 and TRBJ2-7, with D possibly TRBD2 on 6 matching bases. The germline V gene encodes CDR1 SEHNR and CDR2 FQNEAQ (reference sequence). This CDR3 is 11 amino acids long. V lost 8 bases to trimming and J lost 7 bases, with 12 bases between them. In DNA, the CDR3 is TGTGCCAGCCGCGGGGCAGATGAGCAGTACTTC. It is translated as CASRGADEQYF.

This chain joins TRBV28 and TRBJ2-1; possible D gene TRBD2, 6 bases. Germline CDR1 is MDHEN and CDR2 is SYDVKM. The V end lost 6 bases, the J end lost 3 bases, and 12 bases lay between the germline ends. CDR3 length: 14 amino acids. The CDR3 region is CASRPGTFYNEQFF. Here the CDR3 DNA reads TGTGCCAGCAGACCCGGGACTTTCTACAATGAGCAGTTCTTC.

The chain recombines TRBV11-2 with TRBJ2-1, with 8 bases aligning to TRBD2. Trimming took 1 base from V and 8 from J; bases not matched to a gene: 10. The CDR3 contains 16 residues. Germline-derived CDR1 and CDR2 are SGHAT and FQNNGV. CDR3 residues: CASSLAGLAGRDEQFF. For the CDR3, the DNA is TGTGCCAGCAGCTTAGCTGGGTTAGCGGGGCGGGATGAGCAGTTCTTC.

This clone was seen a handful of times. This rearrangement joins TRBV30 to TRBJ1-3; TRBD1 matches at 7 bases. Germline lookup yields CDR1 GTSNPN and CDR2 SVGIG (reference sequence). With 0 bases clipped from V and 0 bases from J, the junction kept 2 bases outside the gene matches. This CDR3 has 15 amino acids. The CDR3 coding sequence is TGTGCCTGGAGTGTAGGGGGCCGCTCTGGAAACACCATATATTTT. Residues: CAWSVGGRSGNTIYF.

This clone was counted at least ten times. J is TRBJ2-7 and V is TRBV25-1; 8 nucleotides align to TRBD1. Germline trimming cut 4 bases from V and 3 bases from J; bases unmatched to any gene: 8. CDR3 length equals 15 residues. Germline CDR1 MGHDK, CDR2 SYGVNS. As DNA, the CDR3 is TGTGCCAGCAGTGGCCCGGGACAGGAGGGCTACGAGCAGTACTTC. Amino acids: CASSGPGQEGYEQYF.

The chain employs TRBV11-2 and TRBJ1-4, with a weak D call TRBD1 (5 bases). V lost 0 bases and J 0 bases, leaving 14 bases between the germline ends. This CDR3 has 18 amino acids. Germline V gene sequence: CDR1 SGHAT, CDR2 FQNNGV. CDR3 sequence (DNA): TGTGCCAGCAGCTTAGAGGAGCAGGGTCCCGCAACTAATGAAAAACTGTTTTTT. Amino acids: CASSLEEQGPATNEKLFF.

This clone turned up a few times. The chain couples TRBV15 to TRBJ1-6; 8 bases are shared with TRBD1. Trimming cost V 1 base and J 5 bases; bases outside gene matches: 7. This CDR3 has 17 residues. The germline V gene encodes CDR1 LNHNV and CDR2 YYDKDF (reference sequence). The CDR3 DNA sequence: TGTGCCACCAGCAGAGGAGGGACAGGCCTCGATAATTCACCCCTCCACTTT. Translation gives CATSRGGTGLDNSPLHF. The full variable domain, in which reference TRBV15 and TRBJ1-6 provide the parts outside the CDR3, is DAMVIQNPRYQVTQFGKPVTLSCSQTLNHNVMYWYQQKSSQAPKLLFHYYDKDFNNEADTPDNFQSRRPNTSFCFLDIRSPGLGDTAMYLCATSRGGTGLDNSPLHFGNGTRLTVT.

This clone occurred once. The CDR3 region has the DNA TGTGCCATCAGCGCAGGGATCACCGGGGAGCTGTTTTTT. Its protein product is CAISAGITGELFF. The rearrangement links TRBV10-3 to TRBJ2-2; the D gene is possibly TRBD1 (5 bases). Trimming stripped 6 bases from V and 4 bases from J, with 9 bases between. Germline CDR1 is ENHRY and CDR2 is SYGVKD. This CDR3 has 13 amino acids.

The gene calls are TRBV28 and TRBJ2-5; 7 bases fit TRBD2. V lost 5 bases, J lost 5 bases, and 11 bases stayed unmatched. The germline V gene encodes CDR1 MDHEN and CDR2 SYDVKM. This CDR3 is 15 amino acids long. CDR3 nucleotide sequence: TGTGCCAGCAGTCCCTTTCGCGGGGGAGTGGAGACCCAGTACTTC. Its protein is CASSPFRGGVETQYF.

The chain combines TRBV7-9 with TRBJ1-1, with D possibly matching TRBD1 (5 bases). V gave up 6 bases and J gave up 1 base, with 12 bases separating them. Germline assignment: CDR1 SEHNR and CDR2 FQNEAQ (reference sequence). CDR3 size: 14 residues. The CDR3 DNA is TGTGCCAGCAGGCCTAGGGGCCCGAACACTGAAGCTTTCTTT. Amino acids: CASRPRGPNTEAFF.

This clone has a handful of counts. The chain is built from TRBV27 and TRBJ2-3, with 7 bases fitting TRBD2. The CDR3 totals 15 residues. Germline CDR1 is MNHEY and CDR2 is SMNVEV (reference sequence). Trimming took 10 bases from V and 6 from J; bases not matched to a gene: 16. CDR3 sequence: CATSTSWQGWDTQYF. The CDR3 nucleotides read TGTGCCACCTCGACTAGCTGGCAGGGTTGGGATACGCAGTATTTT.

By sample fraction, this clone is medium-sized. The V call is TRBV5-1, the J call TRBJ2-1; D is undetermined. Trimming shortened V by 4 bases and J by 7 bases, and 6 bases separated the two germline ends. Germline CDR1 reads SGHRS; CDR2 reads YFSETQ. The CDR3 totals 11 residues. The DNA for the CDR3 is TGCGCCAGCAGCGAGGCGAATGAGCAGTTCTTC. Translation gives CASSEANEQFF.

This rearrangement joins TRBV6-6 to TRBJ2-7, with a possible D match to TRBD1 (5 bases). Per germline, CDR1 MNHNY and CDR2 SVGAGI (reference sequence). The ends were cut back, 5 bases at V and 4 bases at J, with 18 bases in the middle. The CDR3 is 15 amino acids. The CDR3 DNA follows: TGTGCCAGCAGTCCGGGCCCGACAGAGATTTACGAGCAGTACTTC. It encodes CASSPGPTEIYEQYF.

V and J are TRBV20-1 and TRBJ1-2, with unresolved D. Trimming shortened V by 5 bases and J by 8 bases, and 12 bases separated the two germline ends. Germline V lookup: CDR1 DFQATT, CDR2 SNEGSKA (reference sequence). The CDR3 is made up of 11 amino acids. The chain's CDR3 is CSARVSRGYTF. The DNA for the CDR3 is TGCAGTGCTCGCGTCTCGCGGGGCTACACCTTC.

The chain couples TRBV27 to TRBJ2-7, with TRBD2 identical over 8 bases. After removal of 5 bases from V and 1 base from J, the junction contained 16 bases not matched to a gene. The germline CDR1 and CDR2 sequences are MNHEY and SMNVEV (reference sequence). The CDR3 is 18 amino acids. The CDR3 nucleotides are TGTGCCAGCAGTCCGAATAGCGGGGAGGGAACATGGTCCTACGAGCAGTACTTC. Protein: CASSPNSGEGTWSYEQYF.

The rearrangement links TRBV28 to TRBJ1-5, with unresolved D. CDR3 length: 15 amino acids. V shed 6 bases and J shed 2 bases, with 14 bases lying between them. Germline lookup yields CDR1 MDHEN and CDR2 SYDVKM. The CDR3 loop is CASSTGGEGNQPQHF. The CDR3 nucleotides read TGTGCCAGCAGCACGGGCGGGGAGGGCAATCAGCCCCAGCATTTT. The whole variable domain, remainder taken from reference TRBV28 and TRBJ1-5, is DVKVTQSSRYLVKRTGEKVFLECVQDMDHENMFWYRQDPGLGLRLIYFSYDVKMKEKGDIPEGYSVSREKKERFSLILESASTNQTSMYLCASSTGGEGNQPQHFGDGTRLSIL.

The CDR3 spells CASSPRREGGTDTQYF. DNA for the CDR3: TGTGCCAGCTCACCACGGCGGGAGGGCGGCACAGATACGCAGTATTTT. This rearrangement joins TRBV18 to TRBJ2-3; 9 bases line up with TRBD2. This CDR3 spans 16 amino acids. Germline CDR1 and CDR2: KGHSH and LQKENI. The V gene end was trimmed by 1 base and the J gene end by 1 base; junction bases not matched to a gene: 3.

This chain joins TRBV9 and TRBJ2-1; 9 nucleotides agree with TRBD1. Germline V CDR1 and CDR2: SGDLS, YYNGEE. V lost 4 bases and J lost 5; bases outside the gene matches: 10. The CDR3 covers 16 residues. DNA for the CDR3: TGTGCCAGCAGCACTAGTCCGGGACAGGGAAACAATGAGCAGTTCTTC. Translation gives CASSTSPGQGNNEQFF.

The rearrangement uses TRBV6-6 and TRBJ2-3; weak D call: TRBD2 (5 bases). Germline CDR1 and CDR2: MNHNY and SVGAGI (reference sequence). CDR3 length equals 14 residues. V shed 4 bases and J shed 2 bases, with 10 bases lying between them. The CDR3 bases are TGTGCCAGCAGTTGGGTCGGGGTCACAGATACGCAGTATTTT. Amino acid sequence: CASSWVGVTDTQYF.